The clone carrying this T cell receptor (beta chain) showed up just a few times. Its matching antigen is unknown. The record originates from a study of OX40 agonist ivuxolimab in advanced cancers. Study information: Patients achieving partial responses numbered three: one hepatocellular carcinoma case and two cutaneous melanoma cases. Study outcomes and limitations: In general, CD8+ T cells held more expanded clones than CD4+ did, on average. At doses 0.1 to 3.0 mg/kg, CD4+ and CD8+ clones expanded.

Baseline, cycle 4 day 1, and cycle 7 day 1 were the blood sampling points. V trimming: 4 bases; J trimming: 5 bases; junction bases outside the gene matches: 6. The CDR3 extends over 14 amino acids. The germline gives CDR1 SEHNR, CDR2 FQNEAQ (reference sequence). The data were produced by immunoSEQ multiplex PCR, yet TCRdb's version contains in-frame clones alone and is incomplete. Counted here are more than 60,000 clones, 90% occurring once; the ten biggest clones make up over 0.3%. This material consisted of CD4+ or CD8+ T cells sorted from blood, taken in a trial of the OX40 agonist ivuxolimab. The V and J genes are TRBV7-9 and TRBJ2-7; 9 bases are a match to TRBD1. The sequence was obtained from an adult with an advanced solid tumor such as melanoma, head and neck, liver or kidney cancer. CDR3 nucleotides: TGTGCCAGCAGCTCGATGGGACAGGGCCACGAGCAGTACTTC. Translated: CASSSMGQGHEQYF.